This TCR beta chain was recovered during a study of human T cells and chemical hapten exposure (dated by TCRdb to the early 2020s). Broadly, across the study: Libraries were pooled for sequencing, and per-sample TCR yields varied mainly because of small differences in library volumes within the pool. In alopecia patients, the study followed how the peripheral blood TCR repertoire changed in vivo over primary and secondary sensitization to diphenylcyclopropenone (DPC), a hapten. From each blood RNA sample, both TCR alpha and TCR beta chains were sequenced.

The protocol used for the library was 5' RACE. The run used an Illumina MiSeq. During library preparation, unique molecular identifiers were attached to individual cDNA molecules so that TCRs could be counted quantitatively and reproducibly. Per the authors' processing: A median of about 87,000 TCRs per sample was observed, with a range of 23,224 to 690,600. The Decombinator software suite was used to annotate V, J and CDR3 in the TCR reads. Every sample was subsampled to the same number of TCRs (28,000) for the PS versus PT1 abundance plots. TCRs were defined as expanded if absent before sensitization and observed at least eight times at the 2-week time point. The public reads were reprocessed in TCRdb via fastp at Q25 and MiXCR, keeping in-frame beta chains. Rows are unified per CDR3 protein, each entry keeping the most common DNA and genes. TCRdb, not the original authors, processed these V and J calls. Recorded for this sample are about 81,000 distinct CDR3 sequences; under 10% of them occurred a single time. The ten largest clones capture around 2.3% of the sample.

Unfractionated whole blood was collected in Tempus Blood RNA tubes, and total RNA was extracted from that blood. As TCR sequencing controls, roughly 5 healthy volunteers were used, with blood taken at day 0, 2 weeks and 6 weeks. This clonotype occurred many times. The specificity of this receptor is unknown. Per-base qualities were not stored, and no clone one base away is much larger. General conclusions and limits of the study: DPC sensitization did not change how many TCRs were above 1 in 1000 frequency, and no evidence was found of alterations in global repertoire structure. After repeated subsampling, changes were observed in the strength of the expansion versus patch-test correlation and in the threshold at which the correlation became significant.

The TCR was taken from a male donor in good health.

The DNA is as follows: TGTGCCAGCAGTCTGGACTCCCCGCGCAAAAACATTCAGTACTTC. This codes for CASSLDSPRKNIQYF. The V and J genes are TRBV27 and TRBJ2-4; 5 matching bases give a weak D call of TRBD2. Per the germline V gene (reference sequence), MNHEY is the CDR1 and SMNVEV is the CDR2. The CDR3 runs 15 amino acids, cysteine and phenylalanine included. The retained sequence is limited to the CDR3, 45 bases, with the frame set at the first base. Relative to germline, V is 5 bases shorter and J is 3 bases shorter, with 14 bases between their ends.